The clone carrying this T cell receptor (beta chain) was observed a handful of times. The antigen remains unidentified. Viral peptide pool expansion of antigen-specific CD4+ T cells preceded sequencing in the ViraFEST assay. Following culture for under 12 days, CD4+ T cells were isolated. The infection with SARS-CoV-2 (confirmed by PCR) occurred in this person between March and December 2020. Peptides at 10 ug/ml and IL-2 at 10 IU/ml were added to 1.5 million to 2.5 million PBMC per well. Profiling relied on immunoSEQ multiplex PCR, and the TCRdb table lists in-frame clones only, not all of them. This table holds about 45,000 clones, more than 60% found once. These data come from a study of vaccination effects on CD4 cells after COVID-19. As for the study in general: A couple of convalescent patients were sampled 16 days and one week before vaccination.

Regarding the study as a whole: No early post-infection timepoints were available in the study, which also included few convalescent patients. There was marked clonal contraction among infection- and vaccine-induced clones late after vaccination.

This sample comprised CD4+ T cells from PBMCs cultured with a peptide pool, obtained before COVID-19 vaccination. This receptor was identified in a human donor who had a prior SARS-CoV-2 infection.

CDR3 in DNA: TGTGCCAGCAGCCTTACTAGCGGACCATCAGAGACCCAGTACTTC. This encodes CASSLTSGPSETQYF. V gene TRBV7-2 combines with J gene TRBJ2-5, with 8 bases lining up with TRBD2. V dropped 5 bases and J dropped 4; count of bases not matched to a gene: 9. This CDR3 has 15 amino acids. Germline CDR1 and CDR2: SGHTA and FQGNSA.